Following are 19 T cell receptor beta chains from one sample sequenced in a study of blood T cell repertoires in COVID-19. Profiled with immunoSEQ multiplex PCR; TCRdb holds only in-frame clones, not every one. The sample includes 80,000 or so clones, 81% seen only once; the top ten take around 43%. The specimen was peripheral blood. These receptors all come from a man older than 75 with acute or convalescent COVID-19.

This clone was seen a few times. The junction and the germline gene differ at one end; a read error may be behind it. The J gene is TRBJ1-1, the V gene TRBV6-6; a possible D gene is TRBD1 (6 bases). This CDR3 is built from 12 residues. Germline CDR1 MNHNY, CDR2 SVGAGI (reference sequence). In DNA, the CDR3 is TGTGCCAGCAGTTACTATGCAGGGGTGGGGGAATTT. It encodes CASSYYAGVGEF.

This chain connects TRBV19 to TRBJ1-4, with D maybe TRBD1 (5 bases). The CDR3 has 14 amino acids. V lost 3 bases and J lost 3, with 8 bases in between. The germline V gene has CDR1 LNHDA and CDR2 SQIVND (reference sequence). The CDR3 coding sequence is TGTGCCAGTAGTATCTGGGGGGCTAATGAAAAACTGTTTTTT. Its protein is CASSIWGANEKLFF.

The genes are TRBV18 and TRBJ2-7; a possible D gene is TRBD1 (6 bases). The CDR3 length is 16 residues. CDR1 is KGHSH and CDR2 is LQKENI in the germline V gene. V lost 6 bases to trimming and J lost 0 bases, with 18 bases between them. The CDR3, as DNA: TGTGCCAGCTCTCCCAGGGAACAGGGCCTCTCCTACGAGCAGTACTTC. The encoded protein is CASSPREQGLSYEQYF.

The J gene is TRBJ1-4, the V gene TRBV28; no reliable D call. The CDR3 sequence is 12 residues long. Germline V gene sequence: CDR1 MDHEN, CDR2 SYDVKM. V lost 3 bases and J lost 8, with 7 bases in between. The CDR3: CASSFREEKLFF. The CDR3 nucleotides read TGTGCCAGCAGTTTTCGGGAAGAAAAACTGTTTTTT. Full variable domain (remainder filled in from reference TRBV28 and TRBJ1-4): DVKVTQSSRYLVKRTGEKVFLECVQDMDHENMFWYRQDPGLGLRLIYFSYDVKMKEKGDIPEGYSVSREKKERFSLILESASTNQTSMYLCASSFREEKLFFGSGTQLSVL.

The chain uses TRBV5-1 and TRBJ2-3, with 9 bases identical to TRBD2. The CDR3 runs to 15 residues. Germline V lookup: CDR1 SGHRS, CDR2 YFSETQ. V shed 4 bases, J shed 5 bases, and the junction held 8 bases outside the gene matches. CDR3 region: CASSVGTSLVDTQYF. The CDR3, as DNA: TGCGCCAGCAGCGTAGGGACTAGCCTCGTAGATACGCAGTATTTT.

The chain has TRBV3-1 (or the pseudogene TRBV3-2) and TRBJ2-1; tentatively, D is TRBD1 (6 bases). The CDR3 extends over 15 amino acids. V was shortened by 2 bases and J by 6 bases, with 14 bases between the two germline ends. The germline gives CDR1 LGHDT, CDR2 YNNKEL (reference sequence). The DNA of the CDR3 is TGTGCCAGCAGCCAACGAGGGACAAGCCCCAATGAGCAGTTCTTC. Amino acid sequence: CASSQRGTSPNEQFF.

V usage is TRBV7-6 and J usage is TRBJ2-1; 14 bases are shared with TRBD2. The CDR3 length is 15 residues. J lost 9 bases, V lost 0 bases, and 1 base had no gene match. Germline CDR1 reads SGHVS; CDR2 reads FNYEAQ. CDR3: CASSLAGLAGVEQFF. The CDR3 DNA reads TGTGCCAGCAGCTTAGCGGGACTAGCGGGAGTTGAGCAGTTCTTC.

V is TRBV30 and J is TRBJ2-6, with TRBD1 as a possible D gene (6 bases). Germline values: CDR1 GTSNPN, CDR2 SVGIG (reference sequence). The CDR3 has 17 residues. Trimming pared 1 base from V and 0 bases from J, leaving 13 bases between. The CDR3 sequence: CAWSATGVISGANVLTF. CDR3 DNA: TGTGCCTGGAGTGCGACAGGCGTTATCTCTGGGGCCAACGTCCTGACTTTC.

The chain couples TRBV30 to TRBJ2-7; no clear D gene. Per germline, CDR1 GTSNPN and CDR2 SVGIG (reference sequence). Trimming cost V 0 bases and J 4 bases, with 13 bases left between them. The CDR3 is 14 amino acids. CDR3 nucleotide sequence: TGTGCCTGGAGTGTTAGTCGGGTAACTTACGAGCAGTACTTC. Protein: CAWSVSRVTYEQYF.

This chain joins TRBV5-6 and TRBJ1-5; D is uncertain. Trimming stripped 2 bases from V and 7 bases from J, with 19 bases between. The CDR3 length is 16 residues. Germline V CDR1 and CDR2: SGHDT, YYEEEE. The CDR3 loop is CASSFTSGPREQPQHF. The CDR3, as DNA: TGTGCCAGCAGCTTCACTTCCGGGCCCCGGGAACAGCCCCAGCATTTT.

V usage is TRBV20-1 and J usage is TRBJ2-7, with 12 bases lining up with TRBD1. The V gene's germline CDR1 is DFQATT and CDR2 SNEGSKA (reference sequence). This CDR3 is built from 15 residues. Germline trimming cut 3 bases from V and 6 bases from J; bases unmatched to any gene: 9. CDR3 nucleotides: TGCAGTGCTAGTCCCTCCGGGACAGGGGGCCGCGAGCAGTACTTC. This translates into CSASPSGTGGREQYF.

Here the CDR3 reads CASRDREVVNYGYTF. The CDR3 nucleotides are TGCGCCAGCAGGGACAGGGAGGTTGTTAACTATGGCTACACCTTC. The chain employs TRBV5-1 and TRBJ1-2, with 8 bases that match TRBD1. The germline V gene has CDR1 SGHRS and CDR2 YFSETQ. The CDR3 sequence is 15 residues long. V dropped 5 bases and J dropped 1; count of bases not matched to a gene: 7.

The chain links TRBV3-1 (or the pseudogene TRBV3-2) to TRBJ1-2; D remains ambiguous. The length of the CDR3 is 15 residues. The germline V gene encodes CDR1 LGHDT and CDR2 YNNKEL (reference sequence). V lost 5 bases and J lost 8, with 21 bases in between. In nucleotides, the CDR3 is TGTGCCAGCAGCTCTCTGACACTCACCGGCGGGGGCTACACCTTC. As protein: CASSSLTLTGGGYTF.

The CDR3 sequence is CASSLTGGARRSLHF. The CDR3 DNA reads TGTGCCAGTAGTCTCACAGGGGGCGCGCGGAGATCCCTCCACTTT. V is TRBV19 and J is TRBJ1-6, with 9 bases aligning to TRBD1. With V trimmed by 5 bases and J by 14 bases, 13 bases remained unmatched. Germline V CDR1 and CDR2: LNHDA, SQIVND (reference sequence). This CDR3 has 15 amino acids.

The chain recombines TRBV4-3 with TRBJ1-2; D is undetermined. The CDR3 sequence is 15 residues long. V was pared by 3 bases and J by 0 bases, with 11 bases between. Germline CDR1 is LGHNA and CDR2 is YSLEER. The CDR3 DNA follows: TGCGCCAGCAGCCAGCCGGGGAGTGCTAACTATGGCTACACCTTC. It yields the protein CASSQPGSANYGYTF.

This sequence joins TRBV7-6 and TRBJ2-5; unclear D gene. There are 14 residues in the CDR3. CDR1 SGHVS and CDR2 FNYEAQ come from the germline V gene. Deletions cut 1 base from V and 1 base from J, with 7 bases between. The CDR3 is CASSLVGSQETQYF. The CDR3 DNA reads as TGTGCCAGCAGCTTAGTGGGCAGCCAAGAGACCCAGTACTTC.

Details on this clone: The sample carries other DNA sequences with the same CDR3. The chain employs TRBV6-5 and TRBJ1-5, with 9 nucleotides matching TRBD1. CDR1 is MNHEY and CDR2 is SVGAGI in the germline V gene. This CDR3 is 15 amino acids long. V lost 5 bases, J lost 2 bases, and 4 bases stayed unmatched. CDR3: CASSTTGGGNQPQHF. Written as DNA, the CDR3 is TGTGCCAGCAGTACCACAGGGGGCGGCAATCAGCCCCAGCATTTT.

This clone was counted once. This chain connects TRBV10-2 to TRBJ1-2; no firm D call. The CDR3 loop spans 15 amino acids. The V and J ends lost 2 bases and 0 bases respectively, with 10 bases between them. Germline CDR1 reads WSHSY; CDR2 reads SAAADI. CDR3 DNA sequence: TGCGCCAGCAGTGAGGTGAGGAGAGCTAACTATGGCTACACCTTC. This encodes CASSEVRRANYGYTF.

This clone was detected ten times or more. The J gene is TRBJ2-1, the V gene TRBV7-3, with TRBD2 as a possible D gene (6 bases). The CDR3 runs 14 residues. CDR1 SGHTA and CDR2 FQGTGA come from the germline V gene. V was shortened by 0 bases and J by 9 bases, with 12 bases between the two germline ends. The CDR3 loop is CASSLTAAGSEQFF. DNA for the CDR3: TGTGCCAGCAGCTTAACTGCGGCGGGGTCTGAGCAGTTCTTC.